Below are 29 T cell receptor beta chains sequenced from a single sample in a study of blood T cells in healthy people across ages. PCR was performed a second time for roughly 7 to 11 cycles using a sample-barcoded 5' primer and a J-beta primer mix. MiXCR, applied by TCRdb to the 5' RACE reads, yields one record per CDR3 protein. The data contain hundreds of thousands of distinct CDR3 sequences, around two thirds of them singletons. Sequences were obtained from blood. These receptors all stem from a man aged 30-40 years in good health.

This clonotype was seen more than once but under ten times. The chain joins TRBV7-2 to TRBJ2-5, with 9 bases fitting TRBD2. The ends lost 5 bases at V and 4 bases at J; junction bases unmatched: 5. Looked up from germline, CDR1 is SGHTA and CDR2 is FQGNSA. The length of the CDR3 is 14 residues. For the CDR3, the DNA is TGTGCCAGCAGCCCGCGGGGGGGCCGAGAGACCCAGTACTTC. This codes for CASSPRGGRETQYF.

The table lists this clonotype with a few counts. This sequence joins TRBV2 and TRBJ2-1; 10 bases fit TRBD2. Germline loops: CDR1 SNHLY, CDR2 FYNNEI. The ends lost 2 bases at V and 4 bases at J; junction bases unmatched: 5. The CDR3 covers 16 residues. The CDR3 loop is CASSEWASGGYNEQFF. In DNA form, the CDR3 reads TGTGCCAGCAGTGAATGGGCTAGCGGGGGTTACAATGAGCAGTTCTTC.

This chain joins TRBV10-3 and TRBJ2-5; a possible D gene is TRBD1 (6 bases). The CDR3 spans 14 residues. V was pared by 3 bases and J by 4 bases, with 12 bases between. In germline, CDR1 is ENHRY, CDR2 SYGVKD. In nucleotides, the CDR3 is TGTGCCATCAGTGATGCAGGGGTCGGAGAGACCCAGTACTTC. Amino acid sequence: CAISDAGVGETQYF.

The chain recombines TRBV18 with TRBJ1-2; perhaps TRBD1 as D (6 bases). Germline V gene sequence: CDR1 KGHSH, CDR2 LQKENI. With 0 bases removed from V and 4 bases from J, the gap between germline ends came to 9 bases. The CDR3 runs to 14 residues. CDR3: CASSPPQGPYGYTF. For the CDR3, the DNA is TGTGCCAGCTCACCACCACAGGGTCCCTATGGCTACACCTTC. The whole variable domain, filled in from reference TRBV18 and TRBJ1-2, reads NAGVMQNPRHLVRRRGQEARLRCSPMKGHSHVYWYRQLPEEGLKFMVYLQKENIIDESGMPKERFSAEFPKEGPSILRIQQVVRGDSAAYFCASSPPQGPYGYTFGSGTRLTVV.

The rearrangement links TRBV4-2 to TRBJ1-2; D not resolved. The germline V and J ends were trimmed by 0 bases and 2 bases, with 16 bases remaining between them. The CDR3 is 17 amino acids. Germline V gives CDR1 LGHNA, CDR2 YNFKEQ. The CDR3 loop is CASSQDVADPPNYGYTF. CDR3 in DNA: TGTGCCAGCAGCCAAGATGTGGCAGATCCTCCCAACTATGGCTACACCTTC.

This chain uses TRBV10-3 with TRBJ2-1, with D possibly being TRBD2 (5 bases). Per the germline V gene, CDR1 is ENHRY and CDR2 is SYGVKD. Trimming left V 7 bases short and J 0 bases short, with 10 bases between. The CDR3 covers 14 residues. CDR3 in amino acids: CAINSGSSYNEQFF. CDR3 DNA sequence: TGTGCCATCAATTCGGGGAGCTCCTACAATGAGCAGTTCTTC.

This sequence joins TRBV6-5 and TRBJ2-7; D could derive from TRBD1 or TRBD2 (5 bases each). The J call is doubtful: the DNA matches TRBJ2-5 better. Germline V CDR1 and CDR2: MNHEY, SVGAGI. The CDR3 spans 15 residues. This CDR3 reads CASSREGRGLKTQYF. Written as DNA, the CDR3 is TGTGCCAGCAGTCGCGAGGGGCGAGGCCTGAAGACCCAGTACTTC.

The rearrangement links TRBV27 to TRBJ2-1; the match to TRBD1 covers 12 bases. From germline, CDR1 is MNHEY and CDR2 SMNVEV (reference sequence). Germline trimming cut 5 bases from V and 9 bases from J; bases unmatched to any gene: 8. The CDR3 is made up of 15 amino acids. DNA for the CDR3: TGTGCCAGCAGTACCCCCGGGACAGGGGGCACTGAGCAGTTCTTC. It is translated as CASSTPGTGGTEQFF.

This chain connects TRBV20-1 to TRBJ2-3, with 7 bases aligning to TRBD1. Unmatched junction bases numbered 13, after V lost 2 bases and J lost 2 bases. The CDR3 has 17 residues. CDR1 and CDR2 from the germline V gene are DFQATT and SNEGSKA (reference sequence). The CDR3 region has the DNA TGCAGTGCTAGACCCCTTGGGACAGTTTCCGTCACAGATACGCAGTATTTT. It is translated as CSARPLGTVSVTDTQYF.

This clonotype has a handful of counts. V is TRBV9 and J is TRBJ2-4; 8 bases are shared with TRBD2. V was clipped by 4 bases and J by 2 bases; unmatched bases: 11. This CDR3 region has 17 residues. Per germline, CDR1 SGDLS and CDR2 YYNGEE. CDR3 sequence (DNA): TGTGCCAGCAGCCCGACTGGAGCGGGGGAGACCAAAAACATTCAGTACTTC. Translation: CASSPTGAGETKNIQYF.

This clonotype was found a few times. The V gene is TRBV4-3, the J gene TRBJ2-7, with 8 nucleotides matching TRBD1. Matching the DNA end better, TRBJ2-5 makes the J call doubtful. Germline V lookup: CDR1 LGHNA, CDR2 YSLEER. This CDR3 comprises 17 residues. This CDR3 is CASSHIDRTGSRETQYF. As DNA, the CDR3 is TGCGCCAGCAGCCATATCGACCGGACAGGGAGTAGGGAGACCCAGTACTTC.

The V gene is TRBV5-6, the J gene TRBJ2-1, with D unresolved. The V end lost 2 bases, the J end lost 7 bases, and 7 bases lay between the germline ends. CDR3 length equals 12 residues. CDR1 is SGHDT, CDR2 YYEEEE, per germline. The CDR3 here is CASSFEENEQFF. The DNA of the CDR3 is TGTGCCAGCAGCTTCGAGGAAAATGAGCAGTTCTTC.

The rearrangement joins TRBV27 to TRBJ2-1; maybe TRBD1 (6 bases). The germline CDR1 and CDR2 sequences are MNHEY and SMNVEV (reference sequence). The length of the CDR3 is 15 residues. V shed 0 bases and J shed 6 bases, with 12 bases lying between them. This chain's CDR3 is CASSLSWAGVNEQFF. The CDR3 DNA sequence: TGTGCCAGCAGTTTATCGTGGGCAGGGGTCAATGAGCAGTTCTTC.

The rearrangement links TRBV28 to TRBJ2-1; D unclear. Looked up from germline, CDR1 is MDHEN and CDR2 is SYDVKM. The V gene lost 4 bases and the J gene lost 2 bases, with 3 bases spanning the gap. The CDR3 covers 12 residues. The CDR3 region is CASSWTYNEQFF. CDR3 nucleotides: TGTGCCAGCAGTTGGACCTACAATGAGCAGTTCTTC. The variable domain in full, completed from reference TRBV28 and TRBJ2-1, reads DVKVTQSSRYLVKRTGEKVFLECVQDMDHENMFWYRQDPGLGLRLIYFSYDVKMKEKGDIPEGYSVSREKKERFSLILESASTNQTSMYLCASSWTYNEQFFGPGTRLTVL.

This chain joins TRBV27 and TRBJ2-1; D is unresolved. Per germline, CDR1 MNHEY and CDR2 SMNVEV (reference sequence). With 1 base removed from V and 1 base from J, the gap between germline ends came to 5 bases. The CDR3 is 14 amino acids. The CDR3 here is CASSLYVSYNEQFF. The CDR3 DNA is TGTGCCAGCAGTTTATATGTTTCCTACAATGAGCAGTTCTTC.

This clonotype was recorded a few times. The rearrangement joins TRBV7-2 to TRBJ2-7; 12 nucleotides align to TRBD2. V lost 5 bases and J lost 2; bases outside the gene matches: 1. There are 14 residues in the CDR3. Per the germline V gene, CDR1 is SGHTA and CDR2 is FQGNSA. CDR3 sequence (DNA): TGTGCCAGCAGCCCTAGCGGGGGGGCCTACGAGCAGTACTTC. It is translated as CASSPSGGAYEQYF.

The chain is built from TRBV20-1 and TRBJ2-3, with 7 bases identical to TRBD1. The CDR3 is 16 amino acids. V shed 0 bases and J 1 base; nucleotides not matched to a gene: 7. CDR1 is DFQATT, CDR2 SNEGSKA, per germline (reference sequence). CDR3 loop: CSARDFRGPGTDTQYF. CDR3 coding DNA: TGCAGTGCTAGAGATTTTAGGGGGCCGGGCACAGATACGCAGTATTTT.

The genes are TRBV6-1 and TRBJ1-1; the D gene is possibly TRBD1 (6 bases). V was cut by 10 bases and J by 2 bases, with 14 bases left in between. The CDR3 totals 13 residues. Germline V gene sequence: CDR1 MNHNS, CDR2 SASEGT. This CDR3 is CAIIGTPNTEAFF. DNA for the CDR3: TGTGCCATCATCGGGACACCTAACACTGAAGCTTTCTTT.

The chain links TRBV6-5 to TRBJ2-3; no reliable D call. This CDR3 contains 14 residues. Trimming removed 10 bases from V and 0 bases from J, with 14 bases in between. Germline loops: CDR1 MNHEY, CDR2 SVGAGI. The CDR3 DNA reads TGTGCCACCTTTTCCGTGATGAGCACAGATACGCAGTATTTT. Translated: CATFSVMSTDTQYF.

This clonotype was counted once. The rearrangement uses TRBV6-2 or TRBV6-3 and TRBJ2-1; D might be TRBD1 or TRBD2, each matching 5 bases. Deletions cut 6 bases from V and 4 bases from J, with 25 bases between. The CDR3 contains 18 residues. CDR1 MNHEY and CDR2 SVGEGT come from the germline V gene. As DNA, the CDR3 is TGTGCCAGCAGGCACCGGGACCAGAGTACCCCTACTTACAATGAGCAGTTCTTC. Protein: CASRHRDQSTPTYNEQFF.

This clonotype was found a few times. The chain couples TRBV7-9 to TRBJ2-7; D ambiguous. Germline lookup yields CDR1 SEHNR and CDR2 FQNEAQ (reference sequence). The germline V and J ends were trimmed by 1 base and 1 base, with 8 bases remaining between them. The CDR3 is made up of 14 amino acids. CDR3 residues: CASSLGGVSYEQYF. CDR3 nucleotides: TGTGCCAGCAGCTTAGGAGGTGTTTCCTACGAGCAGTACTTC.

V and J are TRBV14 and TRBJ2-6; no reliable D call. The CDR3 length is 17 residues. The V end was cut by 1 base, the J end by 1 base, with 11 bases between. CDR1 is SGHDN and CDR2 is FVKESK in the germline V gene. CDR3 sequence (DNA): TGTGCCAGCAGCCAAGGATTGTGGCTGTCTGGGGCCAACGTCCTGACTTTC. Translated, it gives CASSQGLWLSGANVLTF.

V is TRBV29-1 and J is TRBJ1-5; 7 bases match TRBD1. Germline V gene data show CDR1 as SQVTM and CDR2 as ANQGSEA. The CDR3 is 13 residues long. The ends lost 5 bases at V and 5 bases at J; junction bases unmatched: 6. CDR3 nucleotide sequence: TGCAGCGTTAGCAGGGGGGGCGATCAGCCCCAGCATTTT. Its protein product is CSVSRGGDQPQHF.

The V and J genes are TRBV7-9 and TRBJ2-5; the D gene is possibly TRBD2 (5 bases). The germline V gene encodes CDR1 SEHNR and CDR2 FQNEAQ (reference sequence). Trimming took off 5 bases at V and 7 bases at J, with 17 bases between the two ends. The length of the CDR3 is 14 residues. The DNA for the CDR3 is TGTGCCAGCAGCGTGGACTCCGGCTCGGGGACCCAGTACTTC. It specifies CASSVDSGSGTQYF. Filled out from reference TRBV7-9 and TRBJ2-5, the complete variable domain reads DTGVSQNPRHKITKRGQNVTFRCDPISEHNRLYWYRQTLGQGPEFLTYFQNEAQLEKSRLLSDRFSAERPKGSFSTLEIQRTEQGDSAMYLCASSVDSGSGTQYFGPGTRLLVL.

The rearrangement links TRBV11-2 to TRBJ1-4, with 9 bases that match TRBD1. The CDR3 is 14 amino acids. Germline CDR1 SGHAT, CDR2 FQNNGV. Trimming removed 2 bases from V and 7 bases from J; junction bases left unmatched: 2. The CDR3 nucleotides are TGTGCCAGCAGCTTAAACAGGGGGCCTGAAAAACTGTTTTTT. Amino acids: CASSLNRGPEKLFF.

This CDR3 reads CASSGIDGTYEQYF. CDR3 sequence (DNA): TGCGCCAGCAGCGGGATTGACGGAACCTACGAGCAGTACTTC. This chain links TRBV5-1 with TRBJ2-4; D gene ambiguous. TRBJ2-7 explains the end of the DNA better; the J call may be wrong. Germline V gene data show CDR1 as SGHRS and CDR2 as YFSETQ. The length of the CDR3 is 14 residues.

The V call is TRBV9, the J call TRBJ2-1; D not resolved. Germline assignment: CDR1 SGDLS and CDR2 YYNGEE. The length of the CDR3 is 14 residues. Trimming cost V 0 bases and J 15 bases, with 19 bases left between them. The CDR3 DNA reads TGTGCCAGCAGCGTAGGAGTTAGGCTCTCGGACCCGTTCTTC. Translated, it gives CASSVGVRLSDPFF. The variable domain in full, completed from reference TRBV9 and TRBJ2-1, reads DSGVTQTPKHLITATGQRVTLRCSPRSGDLSVYWYQQSLDQGLQFLIQYYNGEERAKGNILERFSAQQFPDLHSELNLSSLELGDSALYFCASSVGVRLSDPFFGPGTRLTVL.

The rearrangement uses TRBV7-9 and TRBJ2-1; no clear D gene. V gave up 2 bases and J gave up 7 bases, with 18 bases separating them. Germline CDR1 and CDR2: SEHNR and FQNEAQ (reference sequence). The CDR3 contains 16 residues. CDR3 protein: CASSLIGQSLRNEQFF. The CDR3 region has the DNA TGTGCCAGCAGCTTAATAGGCCAGTCGTTGAGGAATGAGCAGTTCTTC.

The chain has TRBV7-9 and TRBJ2-7; either TRBD1 or TRBD2 may fit D (5 bases each). Germline CDR1 and CDR2: SEHNR and FQNEAQ (reference sequence). The CDR3 length is 13 residues. Trimming stripped 4 bases from V and 4 bases from J, with 11 bases between. The CDR3 protein is CASSSTGQYEQYF. CDR3 DNA sequence: TGTGCCAGCAGCTCGACGGGGCAGTACGAGCAGTACTTC.